One and the same sample provided the 29 T cell receptor beta chains below, sequenced in a study of T cell responses to AZD1222 COVID-19 vaccine. The data were produced by immunoSEQ multiplex PCR, yet TCRdb's version contains in-frame clones alone and is incomplete. Altogether around 100,000 clones are present, around nine tenths being singletons, with the ten largest covering 15%. Sample: peripheral blood, taken on day 0 of AZD1222 vaccination. The receptors were sampled from an adult in good health.

The rearrangement joins TRBV19 to TRBJ2-3; 12 bases fit TRBD2. CDR3 length: 17 amino acids. With V trimmed by 4 bases and J by 4 bases, 9 bases remained unmatched. Germline V gives CDR1 LNHDA, CDR2 SQIVND (reference sequence). CDR3 sequence: CASSTRTSGAWADTQYF. In DNA form, the CDR3 reads TGTGCCAGTAGTACAAGGACTAGCGGGGCGTGGGCAGATACGCAGTATTTT. The entire variable domain, with the rest obtained from reference TRBV19 and TRBJ2-3, is as follows: DGGITQSPKYLFRKEGQNVTLSCEQNLNHDAMYWYRQDPGQGLRLIYYSQIVNDFQKGDIAEGYSVSREKKESFPLTVTSAQKNPTAFYLCASSTRTSGAWADTQYFGPGTRLTVL.

This clone was detected once. The genes are TRBV25-1 and TRBJ2-5; D is perhaps TRBD2 (6 bases). V lost 4 bases to trimming and J lost 4 bases, with 10 bases between them. There are 13 residues in the CDR3. Germline V gene data show CDR1 as MGHDK and CDR2 as SYGVNS. CDR3 nucleotide sequence: TGTGCCAGCAGTGCCCCCGGGGGAGAGACCCAGTACTTC. This codes for CASSAPGGETQYF.

This clone was seen only once. This chain joins TRBV11-1 and TRBJ1-1, with D unclear. Trimming left V 6 bases short and J 1 base short, with 15 bases between. The CDR3 sequence is 15 residues long. Germline CDR1 SGHAT, CDR2 FQDESV (reference sequence). CDR3 protein: CASRPTGLTNTEAFF. The CDR3, as DNA: TGTGCCAGCAGACCTACCGGACTTACGAACACTGAAGCTTTCTTT.

The sample holds a few counts of this clone. The V gene is TRBV7-9, the J gene TRBJ1-4; D may be TRBD1 (5 bases). Trimming left V 1 base short and J 5 bases short, with 5 bases between. Germline assignment: CDR1 SEHNR and CDR2 FQNEAQ (reference sequence). The CDR3 runs 13 residues. The CDR3 nucleotides read TGTGCCAGCAGCTTAGAGGGGAATGAAAAACTGTTTTTT. Translating it yields CASSLEGNEKLFF.

The chain recombines TRBV6-5 with TRBJ2-5; D may match TRBD1 or TRBD2 (5 bases each). The CDR3 has 15 amino acids. CDR1 is MNHEY, CDR2 SVGAGI, per germline. The germline V and J ends were trimmed by 8 bases and 1 base, with 17 bases remaining between them. The CDR3 reads CASVFHPGPQETQYF. Written as DNA, the CDR3 is TGTGCCAGCGTCTTCCATCCGGGGCCCCAAGAGACCCAGTACTTC.

The CDR3 region has the DNA TGCGCCAGCAGTCAGAAGGGGGTATACGGCTACACCTTC. This sequence encodes CASSQKGVYGYTF. This chain joins TRBV23-1 and TRBJ1-2, with D possibly matching TRBD1 (6 bases). TRBV23-1 is an ORF; its function is uncertain. V was clipped by 3 bases and J by 8 bases, with 13 bases between them. The CDR3 has 13 residues.

The chain combines TRBV18 with TRBJ1-3; D uncertain. The length of the CDR3 is 15 residues. V was clipped by 3 bases and J by 0 bases, with 9 bases between them. The germline gives CDR1 KGHSH, CDR2 LQKENI. CDR3 region: CASSPPGRSGNTIYF. CDR3 sequence (DNA): TGTGCCAGCTCACCCCCTGGACGCTCTGGAAACACCATATATTTT.

This clone has a single count. The gene calls are TRBV30 and TRBJ2-7; tentative D call: TRBD1 (6 bases). Trimming took off 0 bases at V and 6 bases at J, with 24 bases between the two ends. The germline CDR1 and CDR2 sequences are GTSNPN and SVGIG (reference sequence). CDR3 length: 17 amino acids. As DNA, the CDR3 is TGTGCCTGGAGTGTATCGTTAGGGGGAACGGGAATAGGCGAGCAGTACTTC. Its translation is CAWSVSLGGTGIGEQYF.

In its sample, this clone was seen once. The rearrangement uses TRBV7-3 and TRBJ2-5; D unclear. The V gene lost 1 base and the J gene lost 1 base, with 10 bases spanning the gap. CDR3 length: 15 amino acids. CDR1 and CDR2 from the germline V gene are SGHTA and FQGTGA. The CDR3 here is CASSLSSMGQETQYF. CDR3 nucleotides: TGTGCCAGCAGCTTAAGCTCGATGGGCCAAGAGACCCAGTACTTC.

In its sample, this clone was seen once. The rearrangement joins TRBV19 to TRBJ1-5; 11 nucleotides align to TRBD1. With 6 bases clipped from V and 6 bases from J, the junction kept 4 bases outside the gene matches. This CDR3 has 14 amino acids. The V gene's germline CDR1 is LNHDA and CDR2 SQIVND (reference sequence). The CDR3 here is CASRDRGQGQPQHF. The CDR3 region has the DNA TGTGCCAGTAGGGACAGGGGGCAGGGTCAGCCCCAGCATTTT.

This chain links TRBV11-2 with TRBJ2-7; tentative D call: TRBD1 (6 bases). The CDR3 runs to 15 residues. V was clipped by 5 bases and J by 3 bases, with 17 bases between them. CDR1 and CDR2 (germline): SGHAT, FQNNGV. The CDR3 DNA follows: TGTGCCAGCAGCCGAGAGACAGGACCGATCTACGAGCAGTACTTC. It codes for CASSRETGPIYEQYF.

This clone was picked up one time. V is TRBV10-1 and J is TRBJ2-2, with 9 nucleotides matching TRBD1. Germline V CDR1 and CDR2: WNHNN, SYGVQD (reference sequence). V lost 8 bases, J lost 0 bases, and 1 base stayed unmatched. CDR3 size: 14 residues. The CDR3 DNA is TGCGCCAGCCGACAGGGGGCGAACACCGGGGAGCTGTTTTTT. It encodes CASRQGANTGELFF.

V usage is TRBV28 and J usage is TRBJ1-2, with D possibly matching TRBD1 (5 bases). The V end lost 5 bases, the J end lost 0 bases, and 13 bases lay between the germline ends. The CDR3 contains 15 residues. Germline CDR1 and CDR2: MDHEN and SYDVKM. The CDR3: CASSRRGLSNYGYTF. In DNA, the CDR3 is TGTGCCAGCAGTCGAAGGGGTTTGTCTAACTATGGCTACACCTTC.

The rearrangement joins TRBV6-6 to TRBJ1-3; D remains unclear. CDR1 is MNHNY, CDR2 SVGAGI, per germline (reference sequence). This CDR3 has 14 residues. V shed 6 bases and J shed 0 bases, with 9 bases lying between them. This CDR3 is CASSAASSGNTIYF. The CDR3 nucleotides are TGTGCCAGCAGCGCGGCGAGCTCTGGAAACACCATATATTTT.

The chain couples TRBV18 to TRBJ2-1; 10 nucleotides align to TRBD1. The CDR3 totals 15 residues. V shed 2 bases, J shed 7 bases, and the junction held 5 bases outside the gene matches. CDR1 and CDR2 from the germline V gene are KGHSH and LQKENI. The CDR3 DNA reads as TGTGCCAGCTCACCAGGGACAGGGGTAACGAATGAGCAGTTCTTC. This encodes CASSPGTGVTNEQFF.

V is TRBV6-2 or TRBV6-3 and J is TRBJ1-2; TRBD1 matches at 7 bases. Germline-derived CDR1 and CDR2 are MNHEY and SVGEGT. Trimming at V came to 2 bases and at J to 8 bases, leaving 14 bases not matched to a gene. The CDR3 spans 16 residues. This CDR3 is CASSYQFRGGPPGYTF. The DNA of the CDR3 is TGTGCCAGCAGTTACCAGTTCAGGGGGGGACCACCAGGCTACACCTTC.

The chain combines TRBV19 with TRBJ1-2; TRBD1 agrees at 8 bases. This CDR3 has 14 residues. CDR1 and CDR2 (germline): LNHDA, SQIVND (reference sequence). V trimming: 5 bases; J trimming: 1 base; junction bases outside the gene matches: 3. CDR3 amino acids: CASSQDRDNYGYTF. The CDR3 DNA reads TGTGCCAGTAGTCAGGACAGGGATAACTATGGCTACACCTTC.

The chain combines TRBV6-5 with TRBJ1-1; 8 bases map to TRBD1. Trimming at V came to 2 bases and at J to 8 bases, leaving 7 bases not matched to a gene. CDR1 and CDR2 (germline): MNHEY, SVGAGI. CDR3 length equals 14 residues. The CDR3 protein is CASSYGGQASEAFF. DNA of the CDR3: TGTGCCAGCAGTTACGGGGGACAGGCCTCAGAAGCTTTCTTT.

The J gene is TRBJ2-5, the V gene TRBV10-2, with D perhaps matching TRBD2 (5 bases). Germline V gene lookup returns CDR1 WSHSY and CDR2 SAAADI. CDR3 size: 14 residues. V gave up 7 bases and J gave up 2 bases, with 14 bases separating them. This chain's CDR3 is CASTGRAHQETQYF. CDR3 in DNA: TGCGCCAGCACTGGGCGGGCCCATCAAGAGACCCAGTACTTC.

The chain joins TRBV29-1 to TRBJ2-5, with no clear D. The CDR3 has 15 residues. Germline CDR1 is SQVTM and CDR2 is ANQGSEA. Trimming stripped 5 bases from V and 4 bases from J, with 20 bases between. Written as DNA, the CDR3 is TGCAGCGTTCGGTTCTCGGCAGACCCTTTAGAGACCCAGTACTTC. Translating gives CSVRFSADPLETQYF.

This clone was counted a single time. The chain links TRBV13 to TRBJ2-1, with TRBD2 matching 13 bases. From germline, CDR1 is PRHDT and CDR2 FYEKMQ (reference sequence). The V segment lost 5 bases and the J segment 6 bases; nucleotides outside the gene matches: 4. The CDR3 has 15 residues. The CDR3 nucleotides are TGTGCCAGCAGCCCTACTAGCGGGGGGGCCAATGAGCAGTTCTTC. Protein product: CASSPTSGGANEQFF.

The V and J genes are TRBV19 and TRBJ1-1; no clear D. Germline CDR1 is LNHDA and CDR2 is SQIVND (reference sequence). Trimming removed 7 bases at V and 4 bases at J, with 19 bases between. CDR3 size: 15 residues. CDR3 DNA: TGTGCCAGTACCTCCCATAGTTTAGGGTCCACTGAAGCTTTCTTT. It specifies CASTSHSLGSTEAFF.

V usage is TRBV2 and J usage is TRBJ2-1, with 7 bases aligning to TRBD2. This CDR3 is 12 amino acids long. The germline CDR1 and CDR2 sequences are SNHLY and FYNNEI. With V trimmed by 4 bases and J by 8 bases, 2 bases remained unmatched. The chain's CDR3 is CASSGLADEQFF. The CDR3 DNA follows: TGTGCCAGCAGTGGACTAGCCGATGAGCAGTTCTTC.

The gene calls are TRBV7-2 and TRBJ1-2; TRBD1 is a possible D gene (5 bases). CDR3 size: 13 residues. Germline V lookup: CDR1 SGHTA, CDR2 FQGNSA. V was trimmed by 5 bases and J by 6 bases, leaving 13 bases between them. In nucleotides, the CDR3 is TGTGCCAGCAGCGTGGGGGGGGTTGATGGCTACACCTTC. Translated, it gives CASSVGGVDGYTF.

This chain uses TRBV10-3 with TRBJ2-7, with D possibly matching TRBD1 (6 bases). This CDR3 is 17 amino acids long. The V end was cut by 10 bases, the J end by 7 bases, with 32 bases between. Germline CDR1 and CDR2: ENHRY and SYGVKD. The CDR3 reads CATRGVVGDTAFGEQYF. The CDR3 DNA sequence: TGTGCCACCCGAGGGGTAGTCGGGGACACCGCTTTTGGAGAGCAGTACTTC.

The chain is built from TRBV2 and TRBJ2-5; tentatively, D is TRBD1 (5 bases). Looked up from germline, CDR1 is SNHLY and CDR2 is FYNNEI. V was clipped by 5 bases and J by 2 bases, with 12 bases between them. This CDR3 is 14 amino acids long. CDR3 coding DNA: TGTGCCAGCAGTTCCACAGGAGTTCAAGAGACCCAGTACTTC. This sequence encodes CASSSTGVQETQYF.

V is TRBV7-9 and J is TRBJ2-7; 9 nucleotides agree with TRBD1. The CDR3 is made up of 15 amino acids. Germline trimming cut 4 bases from V and 1 base from J; bases unmatched to any gene: 5. Germline assignment: CDR1 SEHNR and CDR2 FQNEAQ (reference sequence). The CDR3 is CASSSRQGGSYEQYF. CDR3 nucleotides: TGTGCCAGCAGCTCCCGACAGGGGGGATCCTACGAGCAGTACTTC.

V and J are TRBV7-2 and TRBJ2-1; D is possibly TRBD2 (5 bases). From germline, CDR1 is SGHTA and CDR2 FQGNSA. Trimming shortened V by 5 bases and J by 6 bases, and 17 bases separated the two germline ends. The CDR3 runs 15 residues. The CDR3 DNA reads TGTGCCAGCAGCCTCGACCCCGCCGAGGGCAATGAGCAGTTCTTC. This codes for CASSLDPAEGNEQFF. Filled out from reference TRBV7-2 and TRBJ2-1, the complete variable domain reads GAGVSQSPSNKVTEKGKDVELRCDPISGHTALYWYRQSLGQGLEFLIYFQGNSAPDKSGLPSDRFSAERTGGSVSTLTIQRTQQEDSAVYLCASSLDPAEGNEQFFGPGTRLTVL.

The chain is built from TRBV29-1 and TRBJ1-5; a possible D gene is TRBD1 (6 bases). Germline-derived CDR1 and CDR2 are SQVTM and ANQGSEA. This CDR3 has 14 residues. Trimming removed 7 bases at V and 3 bases at J, with 16 bases between. The CDR3 sequence is CSATGGGNNQPQHF. The CDR3 DNA is TGCAGCGCCACTGGGGGGGGCAACAATCAGCCCCAGCATTTT.